The present entry profiles one T cell receptor beta chain with its context. The antigen is unknown. CDR1 and CDR2 (germline): LNHDA, SQIVND (reference sequence). V was clipped by 7 bases and J by 5 bases; unmatched bases: 11. The CDR3 totals 15 residues. The data derive from a study of breast tumors, draining lymph nodes, adjacent tissues. The lymph nodes were axillary draining lymph nodes from breast cancer patients. Notes on the study in general: Data fit most tumor T cells coming from lymph node, expanding in tumor. Luminal-like breast cancer showed significantly greater tumor-nontumor repertoire similarity than basal-like breast cancer did.

MiXCR was run by TCRdb on the multiplex PCR reads, yielding one entry per CDR3 protein. The sample yields 150,000 to 200,000 distinct CDR3 sequences, approximately 33% seen once. This chain links TRBV19 with TRBJ1-2; 9 nucleotides agree with TRBD1. This sequence originates from a female donor with breast cancer. Some clones in this sample may be carry-over from other donors' samples. Sequences were obtained from axillary lymph node tissue. CDR3 in DNA: TGTGCCAGTAAACAGGACAGGGGAAGAGGGTATGGCTACACCTTC. Translation: CASKQDRGRGYGYTF.